What follows are 29 T cell receptor beta chains derived from one specimen sequenced in a study of a mutant IDH1 vaccine in newly diagnosed glioma. The time point here: week 35, safety follow-up. Alongside topical imiquimod, each dose of vaccine comprised 300 ug of mutant IDH1 20-mer peptide. Clones were read by immunoSEQ multiplex PCR, and TCRdb kept only the in-frame ones, dropping some. The sample shows tens of thousands of clones, roughly 83% of them seen only once. Their antigens are not known. Sequencing was performed on PBMCs, taken from a glioma patient whose treatment included an IDH1 peptide vaccine. The receptors originated from a man between 18 and 35 years old with glioma.

The rearrangement uses TRBV11-2 and TRBJ1-6; possible D gene TRBD1, 6 bases. The length of the CDR3 is 13 residues. Germline CDR1 SGHAT, CDR2 FQNNGV. Trimming took 4 bases from V and 7 from J, leaving 8 bases between them. This CDR3 is CASSSDRNSPLHF. CDR3 DNA sequence: TGTGCCAGCAGCTCGGACAGAAATTCACCCCTCCACTTT.

V and J are TRBV27 and TRBJ1-5; a weak D match, TRBD1 (5 bases). Germline CDR1 and CDR2: MNHEY and SMNVEV (reference sequence). Trimming took 7 bases from V and 3 from J, leaving 22 bases between them. There are 17 residues in the CDR3. The CDR3 here is CASTPGAPGPNNQPQHF. DNA for the CDR3: TGTGCCAGCACCCCTGGGGCTCCTGGGCCGAACAATCAGCCCCAGCATTTT.

This chain links TRBV4-2 with TRBJ2-3; TRBD2 matches 13 bases. V lost 2 bases to trimming and J lost 2 bases; unmatched junction nucleotides: 7. CDR3 length equals 18 residues. CDR1 and CDR2 (germline): LGHNA, YNFKEQ. The CDR3 protein is CASSQLSTSGRATDTQYF. DNA for the CDR3: TGTGCCAGCAGCCAACTGTCAACTAGCGGGAGGGCCACAGATACGCAGTATTTT.

Only a few counts were recorded for this clone. CDR3: CASSLGDRVGSEAFF. In DNA form, the CDR3 reads TGCGCCAGCAGCTTGGGGGACAGGGTTGGGTCTGAAGCTTTCTTT. The chain has TRBV5-1 and TRBJ1-1; 9 nucleotides line up with TRBD1. Germline CDR1 reads SGHRS; CDR2 reads YFSETQ. The J segment lost 6 bases and the V segment lost 0 bases, leaving 6 bases of the junction unmatched. CDR3 length equals 15 residues.

The gene calls are TRBV19 and TRBJ2-1, with TRBD2 matching over 12 bases. The CDR3 loop spans 15 amino acids. Germline V lookup: CDR1 LNHDA, CDR2 SQIVND (reference sequence). V lost 3 bases and J lost 8; bases outside the gene matches: 5. The CDR3 loop reads CASSITSGRKDEQFF. CDR3 bases: TGTGCCAGTAGTATTACTAGCGGGAGGAAAGATGAGCAGTTCTTC. Using reference TRBV19 and TRBJ2-1 for the parts outside the CDR3, the full variable domain is DGGITQSPKYLFRKEGQNVTLSCEQNLNHDAMYWYRQDPGQGLRLIYYSQIVNDFQKGDIAEGYSVSREKKESFPLTVTSAQKNPTAFYLCASSITSGRKDEQFFGPGTRLTVL.

The table lists this clone with a few counts. The V gene is TRBV4-3, the J gene TRBJ1-1; D may be TRBD1 (5 bases). V was pared by 2 bases and J by 0 bases, with 7 bases between. The CDR3 runs to 14 residues. The V gene's germline CDR1 is LGHNA and CDR2 YSLEER. The CDR3 region is CASSQRTLNTEAFF. The CDR3 nucleotides read TGCGCCAGCAGCCAAAGGACACTGAACACTGAAGCTTTCTTT.

The V call is TRBV28, the J call TRBJ1-2; D is unresolved. Germline V gene lookup returns CDR1 MDHEN and CDR2 SYDVKM. The CDR3 totals 16 residues. V lost 7 bases to trimming and J lost 0 bases, with 18 bases between them. DNA for the CDR3: TGTGCCAGCACCCCAGGAGGGCTCTCCCCTAACTATGGCTACACCTTC. The encoded protein is CASTPGGLSPNYGYTF.

This chain connects TRBV12-5 to TRBJ1-5; D not resolved. The germline V gene has CDR1 LGHNT and CDR2 FRNRAP. The CDR3 has 13 amino acids. Trimming took off 1 base at V and 2 bases at J, with 3 bases between the two ends. CDR3 nucleotide sequence: TGTGCTAGTGGTTTGGAAGGCAATCAGCCCCAGCATTTT. Protein product: CASGLEGNQPQHF.

The chain recombines TRBV5-4 with TRBJ2-5; no clear D. CDR1 and CDR2 (germline): SGHNT, YYREEE (reference sequence). Between the trimmed V and J ends, which lost 3 bases and 5 bases, there was a span of 5 bases. The CDR3 loop spans 11 amino acids. The CDR3 DNA sequence: TGTGCCAGCAGCTCTCAGGAGACCCAGTACTTC. Protein product: CASSSQETQYF.

This clone was seen a single time. The chain employs TRBV20-1 and TRBJ1-1; a weak D match, TRBD1 (5 bases). V was pared by 5 bases and J by 5 bases, with 9 bases between. Germline values: CDR1 DFQATT, CDR2 SNEGSKA (reference sequence). CDR3 length: 11 amino acids. The CDR3 region has the DNA TGCAGTGCTGAGAGGGGTACTGAAGCTTTCTTT. Its translation: CSAERGTEAFF.

This clone came up a few times. The chain has TRBV7-9 and TRBJ1-1; 7 positions match TRBD1. Germline V lookup: CDR1 SEHNR, CDR2 FQNEAQ (reference sequence). The CDR3 is made up of 16 amino acids. The V gene end was trimmed by 0 bases and the J gene end by 5 bases; junction bases not matched to a gene: 9. CDR3 protein: CASSLARQGFVTEAFF. In nucleotides, the CDR3 is TGTGCCAGCAGCTTAGCCAGACAGGGCTTCGTTACTGAAGCTTTCTTT. Complete variable domain (other parts from reference TRBV7-9 and TRBJ1-1): DTGVSQNPRHKITKRGQNVTFRCDPISEHNRLYWYRQTLGQGPEFLTYFQNEAQLEKSRLLSDRFSAERPKGSFSTLEIQRTEQGDSAMYLCASSLARQGFVTEAFFGQGTRLTVV.

The V gene is TRBV27, the J gene TRBJ2-5; the match to TRBD2 covers 11 bases. The CDR3 runs to 16 residues. The ends lost 6 bases at V and 5 bases at J; junction bases unmatched: 11. Germline assignment: CDR1 MNHEY and CDR2 SMNVEV (reference sequence). The chain's CDR3 is CASSLHLGLAAETQYF. The CDR3 DNA reads TGTGCCAGCAGCCTCCATCTGGGACTAGCGGCGGAGACCCAGTACTTC.

The chain has TRBV4-3 and TRBJ2-7; D is possibly TRBD1 (5 bases). Trimming removed 2 bases at V and 5 bases at J, with 10 bases between. The V gene's germline CDR1 is LGHNA and CDR2 YSLEER. The CDR3 has 13 amino acids. The CDR3 nucleotides read TGCGCCAGCAGCCAATTCGGACACGACGAGCAGTACTTC. Its protein product is CASSQFGHDEQYF.

The chain couples TRBV18 to TRBJ1-2, with D tentatively TRBD1 (6 bases). Trimming removed 1 base at V and 7 bases at J, with 19 bases between. CDR3 length: 16 amino acids. CDR1 is KGHSH and CDR2 is LQKENI in the germline V gene. The DNA of the CDR3 is TGTGCCAGCTCACCACTTGACGCAGGGGAAGATGGTGGCTACACCTTC. Amino acids: CASSPLDAGEDGGYTF.

This clone has just one count. The chain uses TRBV19 and TRBJ1-1; TRBD1 might be the D (6 bases). V gave up 5 bases and J gave up 2 bases, with 12 bases separating them. The CDR3 extends over 14 amino acids. Germline CDR1 is LNHDA and CDR2 is SQIVND (reference sequence). Here the CDR3 DNA reads TGTGCCAGTAGTCTCAGGGGACCTAACACTGAAGCTTTCTTT. This sequence encodes CASSLRGPNTEAFF.

The chain carries TRBV7-2 and TRBJ2-7; 8 bases fit TRBD1. Germline CDR1 and CDR2: SGHTA and FQGNSA. The length of the CDR3 is 15 residues. V trimming: 4 bases; J trimming: 2 bases; junction bases outside the gene matches: 7. CDR3 sequence (DNA): TGTGCCAGCAGCTCGGACAGGGTAGTCGCCTACGAGCAGTACTTC. Protein sequence: CASSSDRVVAYEQYF.

The rearrangement uses TRBV13 and TRBJ1-3; D is ambiguous. Germline V CDR1 and CDR2: PRHDT, FYEKMQ (reference sequence). The ends were cut back, 3 bases at V and 4 bases at J, with 10 bases in the middle. The CDR3 spans 14 residues. The CDR3 here is CASSFYISGNTIYF. CDR3 nucleotide sequence: TGTGCCAGCAGCTTTTATATTTCCGGAAACACCATATATTTT.

The chain joins TRBV7-8 to TRBJ1-2, with D perhaps matching TRBD1 (6 bases). Trimming removed 1 base from V and 8 bases from J, with 17 bases in between. CDR3 size: 15 residues. The V gene's germline CDR1 is SGHVS and CDR2 FQNEAQ. The CDR3 DNA reads TGTGCCAGCAGCTTAGGGGTAAGGGACATAAGCGGCTACACCTTC. Translating it yields CASSLGVRDISGYTF.

V usage is TRBV18 and J usage is TRBJ2-5; D call uncertain. This CDR3 is built from 14 residues. CDR1 is KGHSH, CDR2 LQKENI, per germline. Trimming shortened V by 1 base and J by 0 bases, and 6 bases separated the two germline ends. For the CDR3, the DNA is TGTGCCAGCTCACCACGAAAGGACCAAGAGACCCAGTACTTC. It specifies CASSPRKDQETQYF.

V gene TRBV7-2 combines with J gene TRBJ1-2, with 7 bases lining up with TRBD1. The CDR3 has 15 amino acids. Germline loops: CDR1 SGHTA, CDR2 FQGNSA. V dropped 5 bases and J dropped 8; count of bases not matched to a gene: 14. The CDR3 bases are TGTGCCAGCAGCCGGGACAGCCATTTCCCCGGGGGCTACACCTTC. Translated, it gives CASSRDSHFPGGYTF.

The V gene is TRBV9, the J gene TRBJ2-7, with D tentatively TRBD2 (5 bases). The CDR3 loop spans 14 amino acids. Trimming shortened V by 3 bases and J by 7 bases, and 17 bases separated the two germline ends. CDR1 SGDLS and CDR2 YYNGEE come from the germline V gene. The CDR3 sequence is CASSAKWSRGEQYF. The CDR3 DNA sequence: TGTGCCAGCAGCGCAAAATGGTCGCGAGGGGAGCAGTACTTC.

The chain has TRBV7-9 and TRBJ2-1; 9 nucleotides match TRBD2. Germline loops: CDR1 SEHNR, CDR2 FQNEAQ (reference sequence). This CDR3 has 16 residues. V gave up 3 bases and J gave up 4 bases; unmatched junction bases: 7. The CDR3 DNA reads as TGTGCCAGCAGCTTGCGCCTAGCGGGGCGGTACAATGAGCAGTTCTTC. Translated: CASSLRLAGRYNEQFF. The full variable domain, with the rest looked up from reference TRBV7-9 and TRBJ2-1, is DTGVSQNPRHKITKRGQNVTFRCDPISEHNRLYWYRQTLGQGPEFLTYFQNEAQLEKSRLLSDRFSAERPKGSFSTLEIQRTEQGDSAMYLCASSLRLAGRYNEQFFGPGTRLTVL.

V gene TRBV25-1 combines with J gene TRBJ1-4, with D unclear. Germline CDR1 reads MGHDK; CDR2 reads SYGVNS. The CDR3 consists of 15 residues. V was clipped by 1 base and J by 5 bases, with 11 bases between them. CDR3 amino acids: CASSEFVELNEKLFF. CDR3 coding DNA: TGTGCCAGCAGTGAATTTGTAGAACTGAATGAAAAACTGTTTTTT.

The chain carries TRBV5-1 and TRBJ1-1, with TRBD1 matching over 7 bases. In germline, CDR1 is SGHRS, CDR2 YFSETQ. The ends lost 3 bases at V and 1 base at J; junction bases unmatched: 9. This CDR3 contains 16 residues. The DNA for the CDR3 is TGCGCCAGCAGCTCTTTTCGACAGGGACGGAACACTGAAGCTTTCTTT. Translating it yields CASSSFRQGRNTEAFF.

The CDR3 sequence is CASRVGRYGYTF. The CDR3 bases are TGTGCCAGCAGGGTGGGCCGCTATGGCTACACCTTC. The chain recombines TRBV28 with TRBJ1-2; D unresolved. With 6 bases removed from V and 4 bases from J, the gap between germline ends came to 9 bases. This CDR3 is built from 12 residues. Germline assignment: CDR1 MDHEN and CDR2 SYDVKM.

J is TRBJ1-1 and V is TRBV29-1; D not certain. Trimming left V 5 bases short and J 2 bases short, with 15 bases between. The germline CDR1 and CDR2 sequences are SQVTM and ANQGSEA. The CDR3 has 14 amino acids. The CDR3 reads CSVCLGAPNTEAFF. DNA for the CDR3: TGCAGCGTTTGTCTGGGAGCCCCCAACACTGAAGCTTTCTTT.

The chain combines TRBV6-4 with TRBJ2-2, with D tentatively TRBD1 (6 bases). In germline, CDR1 is MRHNA, CDR2 SNTAGT. The CDR3 consists of 15 residues. The V end was cut by 5 bases, the J end by 0 bases, with 10 bases between. Here the CDR3 reads CASSSGQTNTGELFF. The DNA for the CDR3 is TGTGCCAGCAGTTCGGGACAAACGAACACCGGGGAGCTGTTTTTT.

This clone was counted only a few times. The CDR3 bases are TGTGCCAGCAGCTCCAACGCCGGGACAGGCGCGTCCCAGCATTTT. Its protein product is CASSSNAGTGASQHF. The chain employs TRBV7-2 and TRBJ1-5; 8 bases match TRBD1. The germline gives CDR1 SGHTA, CDR2 FQGNSA. The CDR3 length is 15 residues. Losses at the gene ends were 4 bases for V and 11 bases for J; bases not matched to a gene: 13. Filled out from reference TRBV7-2 and TRBJ1-5, the complete variable domain reads GAGVSQSPSNKVTEKGKDVELRCDPISGHTALYWYRQSLGQGLEFLIYFQGNSAPDKSGLPSDRFSAERTGGSVSTLTIQRTQQEDSAVYLCASSSNAGTGASQHFGDGTRLSIL.

V usage is TRBV7-2 and J usage is TRBJ1-6, with unresolved D. Germline CDR1 and CDR2: SGHTA and FQGNSA. The CDR3 has 13 amino acids. V lost 6 bases and J 4 bases, leaving 7 bases between the germline ends. The CDR3 DNA reads TGTGCCAGCAGTAGCGTATATAATTCACCCCTCCACTTT. Encoded protein: CASSSVYNSPLHF.